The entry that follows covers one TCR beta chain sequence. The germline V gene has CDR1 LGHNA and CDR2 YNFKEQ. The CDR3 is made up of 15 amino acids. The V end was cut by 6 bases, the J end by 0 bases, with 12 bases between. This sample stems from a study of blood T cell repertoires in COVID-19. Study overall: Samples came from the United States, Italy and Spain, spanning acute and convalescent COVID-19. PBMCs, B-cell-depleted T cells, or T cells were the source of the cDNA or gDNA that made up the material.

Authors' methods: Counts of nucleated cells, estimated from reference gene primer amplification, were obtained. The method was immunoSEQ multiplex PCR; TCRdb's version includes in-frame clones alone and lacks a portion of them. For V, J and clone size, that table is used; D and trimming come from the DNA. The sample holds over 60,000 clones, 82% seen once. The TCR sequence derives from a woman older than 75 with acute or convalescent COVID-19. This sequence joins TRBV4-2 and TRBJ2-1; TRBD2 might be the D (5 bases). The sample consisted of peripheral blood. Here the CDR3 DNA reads TGTGCCAGCAGTAGCGAGGGTAGCTCCTACAATGAGCAGTTCTTC. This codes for CASSSEGSSYNEQFF.